This T cell receptor (beta chain) was retrieved from a study of T-cell reconstitution after alpha-beta-depleted transplantation in children. This clonotype was recorded only once. The ends were cut back, 7 bases at V and 3 bases at J, with 21 bases in the middle. Germline CDR1 reads MNHEY; CDR2 reads SVGEGT. The CDR3 extends over 16 amino acids. Unique molecular identifiers were used to barcode this TCRbeta library. TCRdb re-called the PCR reads with MiXCR, one entry per CDR3 protein. The table has 450,000 to 500,000 distinct CDR3 sequences, under 15% seen once; the top ten hold about 5.6%. This chain links TRBV6-2 or TRBV6-3 with TRBJ1-1; no definite D call. This receptor was obtained from a human donor who donated a stem cell graft to a child with combined immunodeficiency. Sequences were derived from PBMCs from the stem cell graft donor, sampled from the stem cell graft. CDR3 residues: CASNYQYLLPYTEAFF. DNA for the CDR3: TGTGCCAGCAACTACCAGTATCTTCTCCCATACACTGAAGCTTTCTTT.